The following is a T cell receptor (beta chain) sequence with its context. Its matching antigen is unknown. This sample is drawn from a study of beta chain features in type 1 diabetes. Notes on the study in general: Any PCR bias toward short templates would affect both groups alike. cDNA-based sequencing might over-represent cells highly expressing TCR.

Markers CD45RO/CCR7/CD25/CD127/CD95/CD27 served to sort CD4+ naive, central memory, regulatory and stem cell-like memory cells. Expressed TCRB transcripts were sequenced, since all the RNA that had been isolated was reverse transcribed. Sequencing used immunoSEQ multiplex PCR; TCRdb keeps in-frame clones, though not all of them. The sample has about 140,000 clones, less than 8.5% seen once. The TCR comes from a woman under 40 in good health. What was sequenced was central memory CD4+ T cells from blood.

The CDR3 coding sequence is TGTGCCAGCAGCGCAGAGGGGACTTCAGATACGCAGTATTTT. It specifies CASSAEGTSDTQYF. This rearrangement joins TRBV5-6 to TRBJ2-3; D is perhaps TRBD2 (6 bases). The CDR3 covers 14 residues. V was cut by 4 bases and J by 4 bases, with 13 bases left in between. Germline assignment: CDR1 SGHDT and CDR2 YYEEEE. Based on the CDR3 plus reference TRBV5-6 and TRBJ2-3, the full variable domain is DAGVTQSPTHLIKTRGQQVTLRCSPKSGHDTVSWYQQALGQGPQFIFQYYEEEERQRGNFPDRFSGHQFPNYSSELNVNALLLGDSALYLCASSAEGTSDTQYFGPGTRLTVL.